One sample yielded the 16 T cell receptor beta chains listed below, sequenced in a study of cytomegalovirus exposure and HLA in healthy donors. PCR used 60 Vbeta primers and 13 Jbeta primers. Profiled with immunoSEQ multiplex PCR; TCRdb holds only in-frame clones, not every one. The sample lists about 110,000 clones; 69% were seen once. Sequencing input: PBMCs. Receptors originate from a woman aged 70 to 79 in good health and CMV-seropositive.

This clone was picked up a small number of times. The V gene is TRBV4-3, the J gene TRBJ1-2; 8 nucleotides agree with TRBD1. The length of the CDR3 is 13 residues. Trimming took 2 bases from V and 7 from J; bases not matched to a gene: 3. The V gene's germline CDR1 is LGHNA and CDR2 YSLEER. DNA for the CDR3: TGCGCCAGCAGCCAAAACAGGGGGTTTGGCTACACCTTC. It translates to CASSQNRGFGYTF.

The chain links TRBV7-2 to TRBJ1-2, with no clear D. Between the trimmed V and J ends, which lost 5 bases and 4 bases, there was a span of 17 bases. Germline CDR1 SGHTA, CDR2 FQGNSA. The CDR3 spans 15 residues. Here the CDR3 reads CASSPRTLGGYGYTF. CDR3 sequence (DNA): TGTGCCAGCAGCCCCAGGACCTTGGGAGGCTATGGCTACACCTTC.

The rearrangement links TRBV5-6 to TRBJ1-5; D not certain. The V end was cut by 0 bases, the J end by 4 bases, with 11 bases between. Germline CDR1 is SGHDT and CDR2 is YYEEEE. This CDR3 has 15 amino acids. CDR3 in amino acids: CASSLGVGVNQPQHF. CDR3 nucleotide sequence: TGTGCCAGCAGCTTGGGGGTCGGAGTAAATCAGCCCCAGCATTTT.

The chain is built from TRBV30 and TRBJ1-2; D gene uncertain. Trimming removed 5 bases from V and 2 bases from J, with 12 bases in between. Per germline, CDR1 GTSNPN and CDR2 SVGIG (reference sequence). The CDR3 contains 13 residues. In nucleotides, the CDR3 is TGTGCCTGGGATCAGGAGGACAACTATGGCTACACCTTC. It is translated as CAWDQEDNYGYTF.

The chain employs TRBV6-6 and TRBJ1-5; 9 bases are a match to TRBD1. The CDR3 has 15 residues. From germline, CDR1 is MNHNY and CDR2 SVGAGI (reference sequence). The ends lost 5 bases at V and 2 bases at J; junction bases unmatched: 4. CDR3 amino acids: CASSPDRGGNQPQHF. CDR3 coding DNA: TGTGCCAGCAGTCCGGACAGGGGAGGCAATCAGCCCCAGCATTTT.

The chain recombines TRBV5-1 with TRBJ2-2; TRBD1 aligns across 7 bases. CDR1 SGHRS and CDR2 YFSETQ come from the germline V gene. Unmatched junction bases numbered 14, after V lost 3 bases and J lost 0 bases. The CDR3 is 19 residues long. CDR3 in amino acids: CASSYRPGQISPNTGELFF. As DNA, the CDR3 is TGCGCCAGCAGCTATCGCCCGGGACAGATATCTCCGAACACCGGGGAGCTGTTTTTT.

The chain employs TRBV4-1 and TRBJ1-1; tentative D call: TRBD1 (5 bases). Germline CDR1 reads MGHRA; CDR2 reads YSYEKL. V was cut by 4 bases and J by 4 bases, with 16 bases left in between. The CDR3 runs 15 residues. DNA for the CDR3: TGCGCCAGCAGCCCTACTGGTGGGGCCTCCACTGAAGCTTTCTTT. As protein: CASSPTGGASTEAFF.

This clone was seen only a few times. The gene calls are TRBV6-5 and TRBJ1-6; 10 nucleotides align to TRBD1. Germline-derived CDR1 and CDR2 are MNHEY and SVGAGI. The ends lost 4 bases at V and 4 bases at J; junction bases unmatched: 4. The CDR3 spans 16 residues. CDR3 loop: CASSWDRGGYNSPLHF. The CDR3 coding sequence is TGTGCCAGCAGTTGGGACAGGGGAGGATATAATTCACCCCTCCACTTT.

The chain employs TRBV7-2 and TRBJ1-1, with D possibly TRBD1 on 5 matching bases. Germline lookup yields CDR1 SGHTA and CDR2 FQGNSA. CDR3 size: 15 residues. The germline V and J ends were trimmed by 5 bases and 4 bases, with 17 bases remaining between them. The CDR3 DNA reads as TGTGCCAGCAGCCCATCGGGGGGTGTAGTCACTGAAGCTTTCTTT. This sequence encodes CASSPSGGVVTEAFF.

This clone came up a few times. This rearrangement joins TRBV2 to TRBJ1-2; TRBD1 matches at 7 bases. V lost 8 bases to trimming and J lost 7 bases; unmatched junction nucleotides: 10. CDR3 length: 13 amino acids. Germline V gene data show CDR1 as SNHLY and CDR2 as FYNNEI. The CDR3 is CASAGTVVSGYTF. The CDR3 DNA reads as TGTGCCAGCGCCGGGACAGTCGTCTCTGGCTACACCTTC.

The rearrangement joins TRBV4-3 to TRBJ1-6, with 7 bases lining up with TRBD1. Germline V gene data show CDR1 as LGHNA and CDR2 as YSLEER. After removal of 4 bases from V and 9 bases from J, the junction contained 6 bases not matched to a gene. The CDR3 spans 14 residues. The chain's CDR3 is CASSRDRLGSPLHF. The CDR3 DNA is TGCGCCAGCAGCCGGGACAGACTTGGTTCACCCCTCCACTTT.

The chain recombines TRBV4-1 with TRBJ1-6; no firm D call. V was shortened by 5 bases and J by 6 bases, with 5 bases between the two germline ends. CDR3 size: 12 residues. Germline V gene sequence: CDR1 MGHRA, CDR2 YSYEKL. The CDR3 nucleotides are TGCGCCAGCAGCGCCAGTAATTCACCCCTCCACTTT. It codes for CASSASNSPLHF.

V usage is TRBV11-2 and J usage is TRBJ1-1, with 7 positions matching TRBD1. Trimming removed 5 bases from V and 2 bases from J; junction bases left unmatched: 5. In germline, CDR1 is SGHAT, CDR2 FQNNGV. The CDR3 spans 14 residues. CDR3 sequence (DNA): TGTGCCAGCAGCACCCGGACAGGAAACACTGAAGCTTTCTTT. Translating it yields CASSTRTGNTEAFF.

The rearrangement uses TRBV7-8 and TRBJ2-7; 7 positions agree with TRBD1. Germline CDR1 is SGHVS and CDR2 is FQNEAQ. The CDR3 has 14 amino acids. V was clipped by 1 base and J by 2 bases; unmatched bases: 2. CDR3 in DNA: TGTGCCAGCAGCTTAGGGACAGGACCCTACGAGCAGTACTTC. It translates to CASSLGTGPYEQYF.

V gene TRBV5-6 combines with J gene TRBJ2-7; weak D call: TRBD2 (5 bases). CDR3 size: 15 residues. V was trimmed by 1 base and J by 0 bases, leaving 11 bases between them. Looked up from germline, CDR1 is SGHDT and CDR2 is YYEEEE. Written as DNA, the CDR3 is TGTGCCAGCAGCTTGTGGACTGTTACCTCCTACGAGCAGTACTTC. It translates to CASSLWTVTSYEQYF.

J is TRBJ2-3 and V is TRBV27, with D possibly matching TRBD2 (6 bases). Per germline, CDR1 MNHEY and CDR2 SMNVEV (reference sequence). V was clipped by 4 bases and J by 4 bases, with 9 bases between them. The CDR3 is 13 amino acids. CDR3 amino acids: CASSSRLADTQYF. CDR3 coding DNA: TGTGCCAGCAGTTCCCGACTAGCAGATACGCAGTATTTT.